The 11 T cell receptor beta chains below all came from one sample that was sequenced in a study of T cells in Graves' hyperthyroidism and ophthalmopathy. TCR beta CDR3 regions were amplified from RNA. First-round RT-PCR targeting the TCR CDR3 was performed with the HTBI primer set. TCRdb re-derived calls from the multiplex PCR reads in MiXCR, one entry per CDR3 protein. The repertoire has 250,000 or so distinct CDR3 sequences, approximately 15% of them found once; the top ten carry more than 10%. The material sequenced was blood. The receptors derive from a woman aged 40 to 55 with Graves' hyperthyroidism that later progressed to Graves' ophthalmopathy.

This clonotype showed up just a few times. CDR3 in DNA: TGTGCCAGCAGCACAGAAGACAGTGATAGTTCACTCGGCACAGATACGCAGTATTTT. Its protein product is CASSTEDSDSSLGTDTQYF. This rearrangement joins TRBV27 to TRBJ2-3; D possibly corresponds to TRBD1 (5 bases). V gave up 6 bases and J gave up 1 base, with 26 bases separating them. Per the germline V gene, CDR1 is MNHEY and CDR2 is SMNVEV (reference sequence). This CDR3 region has 19 residues.

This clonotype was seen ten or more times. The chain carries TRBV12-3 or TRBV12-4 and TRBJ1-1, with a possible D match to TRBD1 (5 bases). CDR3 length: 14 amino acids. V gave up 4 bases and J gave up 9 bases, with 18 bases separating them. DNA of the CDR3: TGTGCCAGCAGTTCTTACAGCGGGGGGAACAAAGCTTTCTTT. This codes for CASSSYSGGNKAFF.

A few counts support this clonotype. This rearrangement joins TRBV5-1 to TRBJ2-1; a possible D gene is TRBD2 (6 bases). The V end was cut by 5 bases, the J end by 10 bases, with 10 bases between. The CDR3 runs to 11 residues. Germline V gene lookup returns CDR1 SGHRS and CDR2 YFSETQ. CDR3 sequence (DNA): TGCGCCAGCAGAAATGGACTAGAGCAGTTCTTC. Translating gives CASRNGLEQFF.

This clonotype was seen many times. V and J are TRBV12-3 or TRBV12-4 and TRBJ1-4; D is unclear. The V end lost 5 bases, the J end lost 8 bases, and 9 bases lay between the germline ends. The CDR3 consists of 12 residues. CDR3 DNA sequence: TGTGCCAGCAGTCCGAGGGCAGAAAAACTGTTTTTT. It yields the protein CASSPRAEKLFF.

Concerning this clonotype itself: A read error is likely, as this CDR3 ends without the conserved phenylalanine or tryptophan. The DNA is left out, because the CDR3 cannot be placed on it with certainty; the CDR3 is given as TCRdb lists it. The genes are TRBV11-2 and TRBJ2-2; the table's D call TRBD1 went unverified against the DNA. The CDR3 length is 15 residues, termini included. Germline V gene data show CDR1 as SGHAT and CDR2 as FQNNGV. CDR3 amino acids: CASSSRQGDPGELSL.

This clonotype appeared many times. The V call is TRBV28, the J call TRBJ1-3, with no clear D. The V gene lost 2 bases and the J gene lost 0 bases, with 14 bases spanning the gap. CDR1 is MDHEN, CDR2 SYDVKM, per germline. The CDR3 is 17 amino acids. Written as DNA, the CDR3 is TGTGCCAGCAGTTTAGGAGAGGGCAGTCTCTCTGGAAACACCATATATTTT. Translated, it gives CASSLGEGSLSGNTIYF.

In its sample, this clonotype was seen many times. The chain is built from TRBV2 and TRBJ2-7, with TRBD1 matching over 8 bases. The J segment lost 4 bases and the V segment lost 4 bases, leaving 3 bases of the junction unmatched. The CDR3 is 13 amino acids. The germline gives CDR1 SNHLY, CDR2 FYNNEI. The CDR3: CASSGDRYYEQYF. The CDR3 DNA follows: TGTGCCAGCAGTGGGGACAGGTATTACGAGCAGTACTTC. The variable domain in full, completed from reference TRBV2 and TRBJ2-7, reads EPEVTQTPSHQVTQMGQEVILRCVPISNHLYFYWYRQILGQKVEFLVSFYNNEISEKSEIFDDQFSVERPDGSNFTLKIRSTKLEDSAMYFCASSGDRYYEQYFGPGTRLTVT.

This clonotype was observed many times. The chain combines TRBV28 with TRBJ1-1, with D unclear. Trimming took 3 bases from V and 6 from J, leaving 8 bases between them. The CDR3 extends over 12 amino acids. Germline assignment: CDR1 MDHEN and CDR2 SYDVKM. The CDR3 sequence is CASSFSGSEAFF. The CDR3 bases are TGTGCCAGCAGTTTTTCCGGGTCTGAAGCTTTCTTT.

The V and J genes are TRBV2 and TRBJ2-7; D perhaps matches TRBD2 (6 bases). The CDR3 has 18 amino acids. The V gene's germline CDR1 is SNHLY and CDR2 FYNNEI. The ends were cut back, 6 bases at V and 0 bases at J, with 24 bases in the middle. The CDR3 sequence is CASRYLRDVSYSSYEQYF. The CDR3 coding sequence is TGTGCCAGCAGATACTTGCGGGACGTCAGTTATTCCTCCTACGAGCAGTACTTC.

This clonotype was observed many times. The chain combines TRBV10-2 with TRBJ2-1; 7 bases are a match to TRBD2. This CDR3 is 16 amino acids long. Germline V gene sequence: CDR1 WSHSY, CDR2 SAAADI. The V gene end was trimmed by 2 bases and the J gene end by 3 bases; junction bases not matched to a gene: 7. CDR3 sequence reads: CASSEPRTRGYNEQFF. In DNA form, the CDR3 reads TGCGCCAGCAGTGAGCCTCGGACTAGGGGCTACAATGAGCAGTTCTTC.

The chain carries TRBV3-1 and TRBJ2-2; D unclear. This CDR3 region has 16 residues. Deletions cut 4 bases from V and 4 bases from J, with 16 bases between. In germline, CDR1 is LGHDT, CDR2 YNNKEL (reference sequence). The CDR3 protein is CASSPLWSISTGELFF. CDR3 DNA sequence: TGTGCCAGCAGCCCCCTGTGGAGTATAAGCACCGGGGAGCTGTTTTTT.